The clone carrying this T cell receptor (beta chain) has just a few counts. This sample is part of a study of response to subunit inactivated influenza vaccine. Germline CDR1 reads DFQATT; CDR2 reads SNEGSKA (reference sequence). With 0 bases removed from V and 3 bases from J, the gap between germline ends came to 14 bases. This CDR3 comprises 15 residues. Using its own MiXCR run on the RT-PCR reads, TCRdb lists one record per CDR3 protein. The sample carries almost 600,000 distinct CDR3 sequences, 11% to 15% recorded once. Material: PBMCs from blood, obtained 11 to 12 days after vaccination. This clonotype originated in a man in his fifties who received an inactivated influenza vaccine. The chain is built from TRBV20-1 and TRBJ1-1; no reliable D call. The CDR3 nucleotides read TGCAGTGCTAGAGAATGGGGTCCTAGACACACTGAAGCTTTCTTT. Translated, it gives CSAREWGPRHTEAFF.